The T cell receptor beta chain described here comes from a study of blood T cells in healthy people across ages. Study outcomes and limitations: Strong correlation existed between TCR beta diversity and naive T cell percentage. With unsorted PBMCs, a conclusive comparison of naive versus antigen-experienced cells was not possible.

Sample-barcoded 5' priming and a J-beta primer mix drove a second PCR of roughly 6 to 12 cycles. Template switching added a 12-random-nucleotide identifier to every cDNA molecule. Via MiXCR, TCRdb re-called the 5' RACE reads, giving one row per CDR3 protein. The sample shows about a million distinct CDR3 sequences, around two fifths of them seen only once. Comments on this clonotype: The antigen remains undetermined. A much larger clone sits a single nucleotide away, making a read error possible.

The CDR3 length is 17 residues. Germline CDR1 is SGHDT and CDR2 is YYEEEE. After removal of 0 bases from V and 2 bases from J, the junction contained 8 bases not matched to a gene. Isolation yielded PBMCs, at least 6 million per sample, in every case. The chain employs TRBV5-6 and TRBJ2-3; 8 nucleotides align to TRBD2. The sequencing input was blood. This clonotype was sampled from a man younger than 35 in good health. The CDR3 loop is CASSLELAEAFTDTQYF. The CDR3, as DNA: TGTGCCAGCAGCTTGGAACTAGCGGAGGCATTCACAGATACGCAGTATTTT.